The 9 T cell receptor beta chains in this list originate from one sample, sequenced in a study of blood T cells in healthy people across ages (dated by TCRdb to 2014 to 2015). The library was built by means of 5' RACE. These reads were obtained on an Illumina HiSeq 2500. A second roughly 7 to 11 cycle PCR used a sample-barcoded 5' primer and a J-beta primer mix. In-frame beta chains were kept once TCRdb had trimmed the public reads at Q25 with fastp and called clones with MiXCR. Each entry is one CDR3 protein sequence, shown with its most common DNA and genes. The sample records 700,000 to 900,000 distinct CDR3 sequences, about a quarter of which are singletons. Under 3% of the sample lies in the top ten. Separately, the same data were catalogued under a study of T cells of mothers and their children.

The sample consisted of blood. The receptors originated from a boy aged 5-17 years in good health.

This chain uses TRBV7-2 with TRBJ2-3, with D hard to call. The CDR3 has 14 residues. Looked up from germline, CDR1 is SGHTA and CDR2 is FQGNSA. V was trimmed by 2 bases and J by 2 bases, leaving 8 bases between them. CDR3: CASSLRQNTDTQYF. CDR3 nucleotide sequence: TGTGCCAGCAGCTTACGGCAGAACACAGATACGCAGTATTTT. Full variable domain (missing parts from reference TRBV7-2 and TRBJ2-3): GAGVSQSPSNKVTEKGKDVELRCDPISGHTALYWYRQSLGQGLEFLIYFQGNSAPDKSGLPSDRFSAERTGGSVSTLTIQRTQQEDSAVYLCASSLRQNTDTQYFGPGTRLTVL.

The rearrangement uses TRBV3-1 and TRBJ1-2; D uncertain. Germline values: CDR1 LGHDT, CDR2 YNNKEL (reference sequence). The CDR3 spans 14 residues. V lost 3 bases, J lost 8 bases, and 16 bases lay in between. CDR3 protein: CASSHPDATAGYTF. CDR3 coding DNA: TGTGCCAGCAGCCACCCGGACGCGACGGCAGGCTACACCTTC. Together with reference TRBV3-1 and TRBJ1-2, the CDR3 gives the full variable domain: DTAVSQTPKYLVTQMGNDKSIKCEQNLGHDTMYWYKQDSKKFLKIMFSYNNKELIINETVPNRFSPKSPDKAHLNLHINSLELGDSAVYFCASSHPDATAGYTFGSGTRLTVV.

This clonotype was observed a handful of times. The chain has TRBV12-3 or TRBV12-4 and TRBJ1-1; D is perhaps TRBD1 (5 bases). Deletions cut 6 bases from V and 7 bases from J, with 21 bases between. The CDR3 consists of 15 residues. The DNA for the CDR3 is TGTGCCAGCAGGCCTCTTGACGGGGCCATGCTTGAAGCTTTCTTT. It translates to CASRPLDGAMLEAFF.

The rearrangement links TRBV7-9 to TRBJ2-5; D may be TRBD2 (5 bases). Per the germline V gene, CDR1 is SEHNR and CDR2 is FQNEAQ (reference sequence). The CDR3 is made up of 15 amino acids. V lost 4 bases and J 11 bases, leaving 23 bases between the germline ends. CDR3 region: CASSSFRAPGKEQYF. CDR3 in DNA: TGTGCCAGCAGCTCGTTTAGGGCCCCGGGGAAAGAGCAGTACTTC.

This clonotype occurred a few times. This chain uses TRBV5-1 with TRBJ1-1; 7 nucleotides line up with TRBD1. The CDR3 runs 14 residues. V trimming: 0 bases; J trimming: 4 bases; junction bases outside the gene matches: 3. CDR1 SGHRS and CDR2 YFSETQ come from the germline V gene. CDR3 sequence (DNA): TGCGCCAGCAGCTTGGGTGCAGGGGGCACTGAAGCTTTCTTT. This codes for CASSLGAGGTEAFF.

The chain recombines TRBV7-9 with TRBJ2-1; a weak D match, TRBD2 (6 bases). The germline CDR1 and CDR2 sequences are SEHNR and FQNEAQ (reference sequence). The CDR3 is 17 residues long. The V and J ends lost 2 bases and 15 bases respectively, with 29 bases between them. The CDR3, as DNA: TGTGCCAGCAGCTTATTACTAGGGACTCCGAATCCCCCTCGTGCGTTCTTC. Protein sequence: CASSLLLGTPNPPRAFF.

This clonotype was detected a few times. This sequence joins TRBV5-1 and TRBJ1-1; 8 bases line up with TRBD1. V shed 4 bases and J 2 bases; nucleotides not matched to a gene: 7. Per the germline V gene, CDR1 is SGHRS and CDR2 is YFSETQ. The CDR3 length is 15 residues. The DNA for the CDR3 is TGCGCCAGCAGCAAAGGGACAGGCGGCAACACTGAAGCTTTCTTT. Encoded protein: CASSKGTGGNTEAFF. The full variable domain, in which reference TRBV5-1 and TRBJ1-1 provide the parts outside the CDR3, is KAGVTQTPRYLIKTRGQQVTLSCSPISGHRSVSWYQQTPGQGLQFLFEYFSETQRNKGNFPGRFSGRQFSNSRSEMNVSTLELGDSALYLCASSKGTGGNTEAFFGQGTRLTVV.

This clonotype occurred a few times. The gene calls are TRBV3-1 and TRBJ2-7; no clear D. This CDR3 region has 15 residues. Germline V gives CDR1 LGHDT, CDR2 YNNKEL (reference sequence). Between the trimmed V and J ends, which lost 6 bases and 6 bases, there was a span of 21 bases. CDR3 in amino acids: CASRRSGPSFSEQYF. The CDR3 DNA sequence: TGTGCCAGCAGACGATCCGGGCCATCATTCAGCGAGCAGTACTTC.

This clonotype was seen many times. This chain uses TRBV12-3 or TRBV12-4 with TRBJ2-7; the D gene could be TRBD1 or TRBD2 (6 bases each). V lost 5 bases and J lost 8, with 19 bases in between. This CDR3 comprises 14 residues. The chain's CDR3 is CASSHGTDGGKQYF. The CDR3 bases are TGTGCCAGCAGTCATGGGACTGACGGGGGCAAGCAGTACTTC.